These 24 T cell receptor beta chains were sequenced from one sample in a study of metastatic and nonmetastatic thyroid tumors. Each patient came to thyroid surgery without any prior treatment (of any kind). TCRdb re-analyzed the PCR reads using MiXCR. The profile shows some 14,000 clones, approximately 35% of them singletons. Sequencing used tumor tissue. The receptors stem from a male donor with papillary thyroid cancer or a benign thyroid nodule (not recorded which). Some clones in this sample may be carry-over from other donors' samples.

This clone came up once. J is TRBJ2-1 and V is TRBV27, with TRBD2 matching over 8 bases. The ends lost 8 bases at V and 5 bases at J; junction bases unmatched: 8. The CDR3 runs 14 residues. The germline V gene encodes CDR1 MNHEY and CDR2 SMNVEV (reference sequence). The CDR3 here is CASSTPGLDNEQFF. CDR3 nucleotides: TGTGCCAGCTCAACTCCGGGACTAGACAATGAGCAGTTCTTC.

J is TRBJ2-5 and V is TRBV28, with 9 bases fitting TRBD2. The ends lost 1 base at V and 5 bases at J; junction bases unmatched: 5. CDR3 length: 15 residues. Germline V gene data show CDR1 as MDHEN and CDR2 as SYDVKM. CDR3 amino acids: CASSLSREGRETQYF. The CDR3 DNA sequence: TGTGCCAGCAGTTTATCGCGGGAGGGGCGGGAGACCCAGTACTTC.

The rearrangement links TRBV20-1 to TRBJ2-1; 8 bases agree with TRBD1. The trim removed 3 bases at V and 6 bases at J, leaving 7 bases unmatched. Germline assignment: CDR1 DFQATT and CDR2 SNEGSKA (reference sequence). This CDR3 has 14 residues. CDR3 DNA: TGCAGTGCTAGTAGGGACAGGTTGATCAATGAGCAGTTCTTC. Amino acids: CSASRDRLINEQFF.

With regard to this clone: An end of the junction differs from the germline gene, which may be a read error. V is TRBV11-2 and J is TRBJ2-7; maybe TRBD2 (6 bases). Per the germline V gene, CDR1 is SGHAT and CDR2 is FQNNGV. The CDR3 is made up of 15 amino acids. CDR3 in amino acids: CSSSTRAIGSDEQYF. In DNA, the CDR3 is TGTTCCAGCAGCACCCGGGCTATCGGGAGCGACGAGCAGTACTTC.

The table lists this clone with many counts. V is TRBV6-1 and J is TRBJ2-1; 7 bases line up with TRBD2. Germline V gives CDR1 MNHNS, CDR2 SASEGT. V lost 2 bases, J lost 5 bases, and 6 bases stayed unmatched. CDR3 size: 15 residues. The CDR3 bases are TGTGCCAGCAGTGAATGGGCTAGCGGACACAATGAGCAGTTCTTC. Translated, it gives CASSEWASGHNEQFF.

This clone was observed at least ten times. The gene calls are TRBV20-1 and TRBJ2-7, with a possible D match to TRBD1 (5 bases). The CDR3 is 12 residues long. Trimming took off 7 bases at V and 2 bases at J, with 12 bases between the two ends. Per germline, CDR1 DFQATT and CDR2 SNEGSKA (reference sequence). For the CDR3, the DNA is TGCAGTGTACGCCCCAGGGCCTACGAGCAGTACTTC. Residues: CSVRPRAYEQYF.

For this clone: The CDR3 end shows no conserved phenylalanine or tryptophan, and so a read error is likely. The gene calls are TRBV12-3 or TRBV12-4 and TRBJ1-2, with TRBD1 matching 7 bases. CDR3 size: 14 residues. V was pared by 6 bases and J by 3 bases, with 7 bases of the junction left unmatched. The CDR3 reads CASRGRDRYYGYTV. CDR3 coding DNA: TGTGCCAGCAGGGGCCGGGACAGATACTATGGCTACACCGTC.

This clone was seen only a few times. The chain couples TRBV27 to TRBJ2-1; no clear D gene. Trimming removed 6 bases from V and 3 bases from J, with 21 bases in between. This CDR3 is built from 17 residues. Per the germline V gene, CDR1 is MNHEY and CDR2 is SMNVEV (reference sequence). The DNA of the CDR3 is TGTGCCAGCAGCTGGAGAGGCCCCCATATCGACTACAATGAGCAGTTCTTC. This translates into CASSWRGPHIDYNEQFF.

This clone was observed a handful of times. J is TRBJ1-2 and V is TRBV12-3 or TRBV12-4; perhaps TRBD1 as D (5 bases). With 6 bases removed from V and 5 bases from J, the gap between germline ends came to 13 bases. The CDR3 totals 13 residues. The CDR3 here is CASSSSGTYGYTF. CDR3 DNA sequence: TGTGCCAGCAGCTCCAGCGGGACTTATGGCTACACCTTC.

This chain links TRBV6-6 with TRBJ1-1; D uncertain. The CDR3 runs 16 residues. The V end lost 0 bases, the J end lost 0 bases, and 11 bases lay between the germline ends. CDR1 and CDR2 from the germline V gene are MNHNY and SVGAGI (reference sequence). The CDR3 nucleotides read TGTGCCAGCAGTTACTCGTCGGGGAGAGTGAACACTGAAGCTTTCTTT. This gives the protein CASSYSSGRVNTEAFF.

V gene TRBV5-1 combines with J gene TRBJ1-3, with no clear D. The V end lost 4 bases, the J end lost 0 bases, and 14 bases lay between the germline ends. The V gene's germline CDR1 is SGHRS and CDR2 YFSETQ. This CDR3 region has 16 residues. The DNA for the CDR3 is TGCGCCAGCAGCAATCTGGACTTCGACTCTGGAAACACCATATATTTT. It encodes CASSNLDFDSGNTIYF. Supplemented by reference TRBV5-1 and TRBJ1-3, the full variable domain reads KAGVTQTPRYLIKTRGQQVTLSCSPISGHRSVSWYQQTPGQGLQFLFEYFSETQRNKGNFPGRFSGRQFSNSRSEMNVSTLELGDSALYLCASSNLDFDSGNTIYFGEGSWLTVV.

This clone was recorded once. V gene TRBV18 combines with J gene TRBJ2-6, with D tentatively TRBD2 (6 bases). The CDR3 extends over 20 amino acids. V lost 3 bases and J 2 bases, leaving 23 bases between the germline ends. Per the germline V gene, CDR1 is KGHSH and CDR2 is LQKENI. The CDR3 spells CASSPKSPLASPPGANVLTF. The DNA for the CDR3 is TGTGCCAGCTCACCGAAATCGCCTCTAGCGAGCCCTCCTGGGGCCAACGTCCTGACTTTC.

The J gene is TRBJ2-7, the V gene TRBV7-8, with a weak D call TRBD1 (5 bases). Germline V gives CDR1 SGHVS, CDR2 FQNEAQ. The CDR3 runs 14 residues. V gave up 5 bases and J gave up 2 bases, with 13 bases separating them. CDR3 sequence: CASSHRQSTYEQYF. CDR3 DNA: TGTGCCAGCAGCCATAGACAGAGTACCTACGAGCAGTACTTC.

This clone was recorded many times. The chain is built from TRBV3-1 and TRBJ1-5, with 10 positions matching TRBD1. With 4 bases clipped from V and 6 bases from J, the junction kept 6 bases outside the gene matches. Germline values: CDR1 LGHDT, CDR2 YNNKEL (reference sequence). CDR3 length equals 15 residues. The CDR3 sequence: CASSPRDRGPQPQHF. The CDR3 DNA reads TGTGCCAGCAGCCCCCGGGACAGGGGCCCTCAGCCCCAGCATTTT.

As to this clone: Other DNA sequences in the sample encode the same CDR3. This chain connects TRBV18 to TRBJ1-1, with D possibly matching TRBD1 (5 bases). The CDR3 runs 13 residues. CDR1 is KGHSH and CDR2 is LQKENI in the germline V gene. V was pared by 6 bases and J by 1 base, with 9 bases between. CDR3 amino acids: CASSPGGNTEAFF. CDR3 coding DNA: TGTGCCAGCTCCCCGGGGGGGAACACTGAAGCTTTCTTT.

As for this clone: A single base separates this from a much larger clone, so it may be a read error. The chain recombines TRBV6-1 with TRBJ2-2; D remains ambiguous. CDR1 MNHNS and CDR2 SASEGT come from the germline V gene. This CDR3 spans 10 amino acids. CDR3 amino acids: CATGTWELFF. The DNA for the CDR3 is TGTGCCACCGGCACCTGGGAGCTGTTTTTT.

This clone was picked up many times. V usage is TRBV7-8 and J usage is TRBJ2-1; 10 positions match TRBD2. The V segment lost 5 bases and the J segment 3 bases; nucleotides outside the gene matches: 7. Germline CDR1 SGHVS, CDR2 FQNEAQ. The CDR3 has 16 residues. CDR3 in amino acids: CASSELAGVFYNEQFF. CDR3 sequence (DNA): TGTGCCAGCAGCGAGCTAGCGGGAGTTTTCTACAATGAGCAGTTCTTC.

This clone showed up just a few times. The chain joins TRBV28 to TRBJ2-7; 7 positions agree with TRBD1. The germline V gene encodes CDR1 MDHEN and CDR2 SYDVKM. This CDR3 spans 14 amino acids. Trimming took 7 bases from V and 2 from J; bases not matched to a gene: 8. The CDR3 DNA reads TGTGCCAGCACATCCCAGGGGGTGACCTACGAGCAGTACTTC. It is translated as CASTSQGVTYEQYF.

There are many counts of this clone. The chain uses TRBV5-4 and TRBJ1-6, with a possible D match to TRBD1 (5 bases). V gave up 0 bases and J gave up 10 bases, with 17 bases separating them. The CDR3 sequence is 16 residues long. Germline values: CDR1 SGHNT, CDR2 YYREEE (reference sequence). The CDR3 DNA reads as TGTGCCAGCAGCTTGGCATCAGGGAGGGTAGAATCACCCCTCCACTTT. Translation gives CASSLASGRVESPLHF.

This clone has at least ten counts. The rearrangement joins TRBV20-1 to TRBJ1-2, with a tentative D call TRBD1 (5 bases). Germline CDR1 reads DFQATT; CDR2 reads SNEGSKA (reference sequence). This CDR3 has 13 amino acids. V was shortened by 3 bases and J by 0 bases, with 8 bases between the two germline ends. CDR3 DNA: TGCAGTGCTAGCCAGGGCACTAACTATGGCTACACCTTC. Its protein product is CSASQGTNYGYTF.

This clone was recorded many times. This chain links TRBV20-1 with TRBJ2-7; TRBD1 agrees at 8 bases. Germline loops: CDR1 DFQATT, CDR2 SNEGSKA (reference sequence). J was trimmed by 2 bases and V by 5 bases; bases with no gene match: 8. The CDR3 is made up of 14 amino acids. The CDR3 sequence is CSAGQGRRTYEQYF. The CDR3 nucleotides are TGCAGTGCTGGACAGGGAAGGCGTACCTACGAGCAGTACTTC.

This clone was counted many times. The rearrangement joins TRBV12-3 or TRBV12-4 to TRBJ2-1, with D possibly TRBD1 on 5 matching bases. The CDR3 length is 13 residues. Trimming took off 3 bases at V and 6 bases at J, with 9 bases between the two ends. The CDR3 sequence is CASSLGPGNEQFF. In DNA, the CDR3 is TGTGCCAGCAGTTTGGGGCCGGGCAATGAGCAGTTCTTC.

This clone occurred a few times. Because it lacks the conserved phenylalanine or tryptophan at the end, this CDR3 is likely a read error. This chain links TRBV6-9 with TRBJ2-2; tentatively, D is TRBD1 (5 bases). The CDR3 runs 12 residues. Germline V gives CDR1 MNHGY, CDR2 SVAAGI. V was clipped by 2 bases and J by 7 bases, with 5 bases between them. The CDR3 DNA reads TGTGCCAGCAGTTATAGGGGCGGGGAGCTGTTTTCT. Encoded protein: CASSYRGGELFS.

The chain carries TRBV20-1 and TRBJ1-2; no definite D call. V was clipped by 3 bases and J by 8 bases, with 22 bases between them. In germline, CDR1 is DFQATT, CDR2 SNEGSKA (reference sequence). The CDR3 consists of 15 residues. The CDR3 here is CSASRIQDSLRGYTF. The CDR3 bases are TGCAGTGCTAGCAGGATCCAGGACTCTCTACGGGGCTACACCTTC.